This T cell receptor (beta chain) is from a study of identifying expanded T cells in peripheral blood. General study points: Roughly two-week clone count variance significantly increased as total template count grew. Technical replicates showed around 1.2 changed clones; approximately 2 weeks roughly 18; four weeks 19.

Collection occurred without any documented infections or immune events in donors. The germline gives CDR1 SGHKS, CDR2 YYEKEE (reference sequence). This CDR3 spans 16 amino acids. Trimming took off 1 base at V and 7 bases at J, with 20 bases between the two ends. This clone showed up just a few times. What it recognizes is unknown. Here immunoSEQ multiplex PCR was the method, and the copy in TCRdb shows in-frame clones only, minus some. Of about 98,000 clones listed, around 89% were seen once; the top ten hold 13% to 15%. The TCR sequence derives from a person aged 18-69 years in good health. The rearrangement joins TRBV5-5 to TRBJ1-2; D is undetermined. Material: blood. In DNA form, the CDR3 reads TGTGCCAGCAGCTTGTTTGGGAATGTGGGCAGTGGTGGCTACACCTTC. This codes for CASSLFGNVGSGGYTF.